This T cell receptor beta chain was sequenced in a study of blood T cells in healthy people across ages (dated by TCRdb to 2014 to 2015). Study-level background: In model experiments, template switching captured about one uniquely barcoded TCR beta cDNA molecule for every two T cells. Using deep sequencing normalized with unique cDNA molecular identifiers, the study measured how TCR beta repertoire diversity changes with age. The donors were divided into four age groups: young (average around 16 years), middle-aged (approximately 41), aged (under 70) and long-lived (about 84). For two donors (one aged 18 to 30 and one aged 80 or older), the study analyzed two additional independent replicas of 1 million unique cDNA reads from the same blood draw. To avoid experimental bias, donors of different ages were randomly spread across the sequencing lanes.

Trimming accounts for 5 bases at V and 4 bases at J, while the number of junction bases matched to no gene is 6. The CDR3 starts with the cysteine, ends with the phenylalanine, and has 16 residues. Of the read, only the CDR3 DNA is kept; its 48 bases are in frame from base 1. Overall study outcomes, separate from this receptor: The CMV infection status of donors was not known, potentially confounding age-related changes in expanded clonotypes. Estimates of total diversity from one million sequenced T cells were regarded as lower bounds and underestimates. Because profiling used bulk unsorted PBMCs, naive and antigen-experienced compartments could not be compared conclusively. Compared with the aged group, more naive CD4+ T cells, fewer expanded clones and increased TCR diversity were shown by the long-lived group, suggesting age selection. Observed TCR beta diversity per million T cells fell roughly linearly with age, and a significant reduction was already apparent by age around 40. A strong correlation was found between observed TCR beta diversity and the percentage of naive T cells measured by flow cytometry.

The donors were 40 or so Caucasian individuals from Russia, aged roughly 6 to 95 years, who were systemically healthy. About 9.1 milliliters of peripheral blood were collected from each donor into EDTA-treated Vacutainer tubes. PBMCs were isolated by Ficoll-Paque density-gradient centrifugation, with at least 6 million obtained per sample. Total RNA was extracted from PBMCs with Trizol reagent, with at least 5.5 micrograms obtained per sample. For every donor, flow cytometry on a PBMC aliquot measured the percentage of naive CD45RAhigh/CD27high T cells. Libraries were constructed by 5' RACE. The sequencing machine was an Illumina HiSeq 2500. The second PCR ran for roughly 7 to 11 cycles and used a J-beta primer mix along with a sample-barcoded 5' primer. A template-switch 5' adaptor carrying 12 random nucleotides introduced a unique molecular identifier onto each TCR beta cDNA molecule. Each sample yielded at least 3 million CDR3-containing paired-end reads. First-strand cDNA synthesis was performed from all RNA using the Mint cDNA synthesis kit, with priming by a TRBC-specific oligonucleotide. All cDNA was treated with uracil-DNA glycosylase and then went through a first 18-cycle PCR with the universal primers M1SS and BC2_uni_R. The authors' analysis ran thus. Each sample was normalized by randomly selecting 1 million high-quality reads, each carrying a distinct molecular identifier. Reads with shared molecular identifiers were discarded instead of being binned into consensus sequences. CDR3 identification, clonotype clustering and error correction used MiTCR with a Q25 quality threshold and the strictest error-elimination algorithm. A nonparametric unseen species model with Euler transformation was used to estimate lower-bound total TCR beta diversity. TCRdb reprocessing: public reads trimmed at Q25 with fastp, clones called with MiXCR, in-frame beta chains kept. Each entry is one CDR3 protein sequence, shown with its most common DNA and genes. V and J calls and clone size were set by TCRdb, not the authors. This sample comprises approximately 1.5 million distinct CDR3 sequences, roughly 30% of them detected only once. Approximately 10% of the sample belongs to the ten largest clones.

The table lists this clonotype with a few counts. The clone's antigen remains unknown. Per-base qualities were not stored, and no clone one base away is much larger. The V and J genes are TRBV12-3 or TRBV12-4 and TRBJ2-1, and 12 bases in between align with TRBD2. Sequenced: blood. This TCR was sampled from a woman in her twenties or thirties in good health. The sequenced DNA is TGTGCCAGCAGTCCGAGCGGACTAGCGGGGTACAATGAGCAGTTCTTC. Its translation is CASSPSGLAGYNEQFF.